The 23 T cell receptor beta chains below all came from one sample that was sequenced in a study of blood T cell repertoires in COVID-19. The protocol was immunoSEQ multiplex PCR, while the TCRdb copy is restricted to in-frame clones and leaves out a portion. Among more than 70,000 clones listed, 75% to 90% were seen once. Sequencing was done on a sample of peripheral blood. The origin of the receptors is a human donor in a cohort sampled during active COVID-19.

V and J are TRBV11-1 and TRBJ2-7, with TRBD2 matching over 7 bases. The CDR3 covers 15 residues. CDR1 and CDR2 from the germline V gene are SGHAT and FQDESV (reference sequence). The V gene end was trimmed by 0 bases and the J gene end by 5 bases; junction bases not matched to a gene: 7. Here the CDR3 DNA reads TGTGCCAGCAGCTTAGCGGGGAGGGGAAGGAACGAGCAGTACTTC. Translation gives CASSLAGRGRNEQYF.

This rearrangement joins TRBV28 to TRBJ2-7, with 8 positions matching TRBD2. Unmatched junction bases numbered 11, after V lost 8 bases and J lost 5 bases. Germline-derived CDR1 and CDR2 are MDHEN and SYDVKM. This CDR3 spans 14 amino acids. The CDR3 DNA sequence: TGTGCCAGCGCGGGGGGAGGGTTTATCGACGAGCAGTACTTC. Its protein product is CASAGGGFIDEQYF.

CDR3 in DNA: TGTGCCAGCAGCTTAAACTGGGCAGGACACTACGAGCAGTACTTC. This encodes CASSLNWAGHYEQYF. V is TRBV7-2 and J is TRBJ2-7, with TRBD1 as a possible D gene (5 bases). Germline V gene data show CDR1 as SGHTA and CDR2 as FQGNSA. Trimming removed 2 bases at V and 3 bases at J, with 14 bases between. This CDR3 is built from 15 residues.

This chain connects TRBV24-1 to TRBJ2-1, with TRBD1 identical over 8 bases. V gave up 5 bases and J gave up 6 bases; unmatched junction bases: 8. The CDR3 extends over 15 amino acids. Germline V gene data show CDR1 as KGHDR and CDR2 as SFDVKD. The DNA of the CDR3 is TGTGCCACCAGTGCACCAGGGGGCGAAGGCAATGAGCAGTTCTTC. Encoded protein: CATSAPGGEGNEQFF.

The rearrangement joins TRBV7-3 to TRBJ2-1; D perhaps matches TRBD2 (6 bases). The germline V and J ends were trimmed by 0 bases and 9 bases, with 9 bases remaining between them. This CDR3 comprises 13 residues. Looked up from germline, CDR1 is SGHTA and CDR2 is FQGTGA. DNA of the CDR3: TGTGCCAGCAGCTTAACCCCAGCGGGTGAGCAGTTCTTC. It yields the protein CASSLTPAGEQFF.

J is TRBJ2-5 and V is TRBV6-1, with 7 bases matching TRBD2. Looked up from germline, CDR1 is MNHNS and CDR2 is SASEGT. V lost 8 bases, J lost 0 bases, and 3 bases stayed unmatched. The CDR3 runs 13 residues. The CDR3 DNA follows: TGTGCCAGCCATGGGGGGGACCAAGAGACCCAGTACTTC. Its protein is CASHGGDQETQYF.

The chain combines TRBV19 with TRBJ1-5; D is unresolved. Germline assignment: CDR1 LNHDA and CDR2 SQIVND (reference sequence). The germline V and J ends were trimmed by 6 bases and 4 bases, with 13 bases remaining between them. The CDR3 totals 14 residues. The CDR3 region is CASRTWNSNQPQHF. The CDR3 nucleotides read TGTGCCAGTAGAACCTGGAACAGTAATCAGCCCCAGCATTTT.

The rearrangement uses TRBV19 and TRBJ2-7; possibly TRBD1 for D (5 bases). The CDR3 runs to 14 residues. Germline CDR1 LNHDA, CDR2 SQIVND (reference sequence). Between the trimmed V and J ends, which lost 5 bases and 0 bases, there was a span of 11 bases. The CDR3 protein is CASSGQGSSYEQYF. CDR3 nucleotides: TGTGCCAGTAGTGGGCAGGGAAGCTCCTACGAGCAGTACTTC.

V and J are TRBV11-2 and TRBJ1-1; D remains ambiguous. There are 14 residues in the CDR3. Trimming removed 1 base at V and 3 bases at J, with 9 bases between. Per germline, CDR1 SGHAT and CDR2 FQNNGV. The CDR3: CASSLVWSDTEAFF. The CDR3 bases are TGTGCCAGCAGCTTAGTATGGTCGGACACTGAAGCTTTCTTT.

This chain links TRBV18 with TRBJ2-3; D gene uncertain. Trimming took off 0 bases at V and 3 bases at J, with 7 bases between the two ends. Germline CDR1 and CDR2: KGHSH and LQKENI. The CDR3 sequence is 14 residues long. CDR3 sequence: CASSPPGATDTQYF. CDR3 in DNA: TGTGCCAGCTCACCACCAGGAGCGACAGATACGCAGTATTTT.

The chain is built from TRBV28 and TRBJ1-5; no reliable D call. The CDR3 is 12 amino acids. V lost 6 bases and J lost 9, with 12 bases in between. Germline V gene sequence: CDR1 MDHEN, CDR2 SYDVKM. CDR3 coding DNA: TGTGCCAGCAGCCTCAACCGGGGGCCCCAGCATTTT. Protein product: CASSLNRGPQHF.

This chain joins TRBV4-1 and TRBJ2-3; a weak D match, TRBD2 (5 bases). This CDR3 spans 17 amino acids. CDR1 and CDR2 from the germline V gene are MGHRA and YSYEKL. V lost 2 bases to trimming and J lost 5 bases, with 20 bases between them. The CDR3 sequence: CASSQYPRGRSGDTQYF. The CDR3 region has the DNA TGCGCCAGCAGCCAATACCCCCGCGGGCGATCGGGAGATACGCAGTATTTT.

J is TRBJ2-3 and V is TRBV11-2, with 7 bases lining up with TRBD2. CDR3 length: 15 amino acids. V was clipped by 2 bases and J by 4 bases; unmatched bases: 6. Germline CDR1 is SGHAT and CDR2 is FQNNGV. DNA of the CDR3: TGTGCCAGCAGCTTACTGGCGGGGGACCCAGATACGCAGTATTTT. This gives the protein CASSLLAGDPDTQYF.

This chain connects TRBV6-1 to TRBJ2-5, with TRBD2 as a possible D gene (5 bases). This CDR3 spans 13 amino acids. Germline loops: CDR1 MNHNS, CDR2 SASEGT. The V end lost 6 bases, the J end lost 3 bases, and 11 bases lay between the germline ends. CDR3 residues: CASSSPGKETQYF. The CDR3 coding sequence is TGTGCCAGCAGCTCCCCGGGAAAAGAGACCCAGTACTTC.

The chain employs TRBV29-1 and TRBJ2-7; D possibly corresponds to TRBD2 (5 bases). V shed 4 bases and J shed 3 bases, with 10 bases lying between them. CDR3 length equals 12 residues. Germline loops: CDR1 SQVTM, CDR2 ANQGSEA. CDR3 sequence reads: CSVVSRDYEQYF. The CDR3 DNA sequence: TGCAGCGTTGTTAGCCGGGACTACGAGCAGTACTTC.

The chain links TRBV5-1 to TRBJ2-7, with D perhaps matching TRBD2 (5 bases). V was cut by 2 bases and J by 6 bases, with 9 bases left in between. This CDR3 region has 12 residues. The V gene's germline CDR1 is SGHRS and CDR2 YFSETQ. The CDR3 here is CASSFEGGEQYF. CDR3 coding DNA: TGCGCCAGCAGCTTTGAGGGCGGCGAGCAGTACTTC.

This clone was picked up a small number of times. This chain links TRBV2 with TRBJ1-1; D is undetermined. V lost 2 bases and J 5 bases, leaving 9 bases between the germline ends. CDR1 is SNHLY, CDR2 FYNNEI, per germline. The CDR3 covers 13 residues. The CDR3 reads CASSELARTEAFF. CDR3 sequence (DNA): TGTGCCAGCAGTGAATTAGCACGGACTGAAGCTTTCTTT. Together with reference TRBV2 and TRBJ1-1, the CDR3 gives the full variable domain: EPEVTQTPSHQVTQMGQEVILRCVPISNHLYFYWYRQILGQKVEFLVSFYNNEISEKSEIFDDQFSVERPDGSNFTLKIRSTKLEDSAMYFCASSELARTEAFFGQGTRLTVV.

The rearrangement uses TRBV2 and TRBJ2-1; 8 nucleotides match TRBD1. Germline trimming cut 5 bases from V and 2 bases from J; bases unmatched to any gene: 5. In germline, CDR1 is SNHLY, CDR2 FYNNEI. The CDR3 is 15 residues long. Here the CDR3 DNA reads TGTGCCAGCAGTTACGACAGGGGCCCCTACAATGAGCAGTTCTTC. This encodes CASSYDRGPYNEQFF.

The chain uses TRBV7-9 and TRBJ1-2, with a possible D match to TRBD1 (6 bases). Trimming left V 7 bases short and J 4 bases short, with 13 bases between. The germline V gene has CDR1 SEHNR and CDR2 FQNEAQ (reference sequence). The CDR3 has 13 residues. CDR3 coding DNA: TGTGCCAGCATCAAATGGGACACCTATGGCTACACCTTC. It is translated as CASIKWDTYGYTF. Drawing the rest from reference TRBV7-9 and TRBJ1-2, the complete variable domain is DTGVSQNPRHKITKRGQNVTFRCDPISEHNRLYWYRQTLGQGPEFLTYFQNEAQLEKSRLLSDRFSAERPKGSFSTLEIQRTEQGDSAMYLCASIKWDTYGYTFGSGTRLTVV.

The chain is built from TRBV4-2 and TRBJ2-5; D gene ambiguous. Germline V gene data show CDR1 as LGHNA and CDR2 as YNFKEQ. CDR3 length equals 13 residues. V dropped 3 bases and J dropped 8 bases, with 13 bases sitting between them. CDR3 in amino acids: CASSQTLLETQYF. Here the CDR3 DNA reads TGTGCCAGCAGCCAGACACTTCTGGAAACCCAGTACTTC.

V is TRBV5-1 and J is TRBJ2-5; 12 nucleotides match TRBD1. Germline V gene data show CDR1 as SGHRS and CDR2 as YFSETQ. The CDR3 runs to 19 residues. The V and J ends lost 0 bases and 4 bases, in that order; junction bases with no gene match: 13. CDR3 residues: CASSLAGTGGYLGSETQYF. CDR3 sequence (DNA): TGCGCCAGCAGCTTGGCTGGGACAGGGGGCTACTTAGGATCAGAGACCCAGTACTTC.

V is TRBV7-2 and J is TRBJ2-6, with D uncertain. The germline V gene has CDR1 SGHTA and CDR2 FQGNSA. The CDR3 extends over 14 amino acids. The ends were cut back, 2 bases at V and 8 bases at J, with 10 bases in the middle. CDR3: CASSLTDLPNVLTF. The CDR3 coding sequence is TGTGCCAGCAGCTTAACAGATCTACCCAACGTCCTGACTTTC.

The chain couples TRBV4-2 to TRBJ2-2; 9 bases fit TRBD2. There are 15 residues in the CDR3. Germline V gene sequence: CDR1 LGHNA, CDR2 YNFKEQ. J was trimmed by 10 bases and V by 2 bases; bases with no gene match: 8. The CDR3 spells CASSQSWSGGLELFF. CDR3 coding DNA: TGTGCCAGCAGCCAATCCTGGAGCGGGGGGTTGGAGCTGTTTTTT.